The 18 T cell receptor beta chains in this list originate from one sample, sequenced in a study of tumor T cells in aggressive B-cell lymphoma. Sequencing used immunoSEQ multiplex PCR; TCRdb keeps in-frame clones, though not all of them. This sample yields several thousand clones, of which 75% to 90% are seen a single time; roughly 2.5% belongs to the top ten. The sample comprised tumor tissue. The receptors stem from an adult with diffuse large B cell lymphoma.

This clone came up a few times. The CDR3 DNA reads as TGTGCCAGCAGCGACGGACAGGGGCGGTACGAGCAGTACTTC. Its translation is CASSDGQGRYEQYF. The chain carries TRBV7-9 and TRBJ2-7, with TRBD1 identical over 9 bases. Germline V CDR1 and CDR2: SEHNR, FQNEAQ (reference sequence). Losses at the gene ends were 5 bases for V and 4 bases for J; bases not matched to a gene: 6. CDR3 length equals 14 residues.

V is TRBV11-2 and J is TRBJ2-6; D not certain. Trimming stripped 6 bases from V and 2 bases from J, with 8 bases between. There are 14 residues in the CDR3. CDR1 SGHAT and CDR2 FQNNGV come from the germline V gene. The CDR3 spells CASSAVTGANVLTF. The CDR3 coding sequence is TGTGCCAGCAGTGCAGTAACTGGGGCCAACGTCCTGACTTTC.

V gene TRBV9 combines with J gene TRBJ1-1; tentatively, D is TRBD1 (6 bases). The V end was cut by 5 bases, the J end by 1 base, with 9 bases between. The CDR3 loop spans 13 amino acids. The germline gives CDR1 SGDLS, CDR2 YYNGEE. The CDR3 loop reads CASSWGQNTEAFF. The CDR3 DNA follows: TGTGCCAGCAGTTGGGGGCAGAACACTGAAGCTTTCTTT.

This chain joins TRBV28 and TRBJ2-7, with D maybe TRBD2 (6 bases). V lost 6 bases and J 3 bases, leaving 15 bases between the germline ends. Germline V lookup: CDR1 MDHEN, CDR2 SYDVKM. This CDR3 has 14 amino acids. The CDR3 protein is CASSSPGSGYEQYF. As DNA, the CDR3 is TGTGCCAGCAGCTCTCCGGGTAGCGGCTACGAGCAGTACTTC.

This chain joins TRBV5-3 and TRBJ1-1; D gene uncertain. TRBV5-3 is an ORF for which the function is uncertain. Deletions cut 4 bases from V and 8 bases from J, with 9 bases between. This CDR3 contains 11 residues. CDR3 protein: CARSAGLEAFF. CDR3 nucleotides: TGTGCCAGAAGCGCAGGTTTAGAAGCTTTCTTT.

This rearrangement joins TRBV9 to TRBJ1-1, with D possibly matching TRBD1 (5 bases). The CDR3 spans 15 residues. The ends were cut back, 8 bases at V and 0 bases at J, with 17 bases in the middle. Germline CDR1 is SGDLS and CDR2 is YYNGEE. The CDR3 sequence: CASSGGPLMNTEAFF. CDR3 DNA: TGTGCCAGTTCGGGGGGTCCTCTAATGAACACTGAAGCTTTCTTT. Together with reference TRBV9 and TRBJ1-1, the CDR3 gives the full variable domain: DSGVTQTPKHLITATGQRVTLRCSPRSGDLSVYWYQQSLDQGLQFLIQYYNGEERAKGNILERFSAQQFPDLHSELNLSSLELGDSALYFCASSGGPLMNTEAFFGQGTRLTVV.

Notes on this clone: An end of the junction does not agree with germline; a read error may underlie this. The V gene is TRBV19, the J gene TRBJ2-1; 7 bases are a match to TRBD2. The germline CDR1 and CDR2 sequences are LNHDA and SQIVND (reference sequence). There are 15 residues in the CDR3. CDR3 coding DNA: TGTGCCAGTAGAATAGCGGGTGACTCCTACAATGAGCAGTTCTTC. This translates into CASRIAGDSYNEQFF.

The CDR3 is CASTLSGGGLQETQYF. The DNA for the CDR3 is TGTGCCAGCACCCTTAGCGGGGGGGGTCTCCAAGAGACCCAGTACTTC. The chain employs TRBV7-6 and TRBJ2-5; TRBD2 agrees at 11 bases. The germline CDR1 and CDR2 sequences are SGHVS and FNYEAQ. The V gene end was trimmed by 7 bases and the J gene end by 1 base; junction bases not matched to a gene: 8. The CDR3 is 16 residues long.

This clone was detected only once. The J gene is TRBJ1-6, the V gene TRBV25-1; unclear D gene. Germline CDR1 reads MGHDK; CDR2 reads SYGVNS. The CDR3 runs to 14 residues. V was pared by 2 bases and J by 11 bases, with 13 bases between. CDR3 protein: CASSEPGDTPPLHF. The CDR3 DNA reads TGTGCCAGCAGTGAACCCGGGGATACTCCACCCCTCCACTTT.

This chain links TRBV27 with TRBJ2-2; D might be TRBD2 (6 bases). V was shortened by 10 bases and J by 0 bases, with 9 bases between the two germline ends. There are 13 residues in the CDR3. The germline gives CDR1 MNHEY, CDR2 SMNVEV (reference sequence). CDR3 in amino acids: CANWRANTGELFF. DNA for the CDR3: TGTGCCAACTGGAGGGCGAACACCGGGGAGCTGTTTTTT.

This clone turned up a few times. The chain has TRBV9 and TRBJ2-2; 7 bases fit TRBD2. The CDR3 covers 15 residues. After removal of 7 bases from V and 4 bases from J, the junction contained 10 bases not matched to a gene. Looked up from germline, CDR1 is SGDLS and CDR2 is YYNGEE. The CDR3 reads CASHGGGSITGELFF. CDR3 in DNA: TGTGCCAGCCATGGAGGCGGGAGTATCACCGGGGAGCTGTTTTTT.

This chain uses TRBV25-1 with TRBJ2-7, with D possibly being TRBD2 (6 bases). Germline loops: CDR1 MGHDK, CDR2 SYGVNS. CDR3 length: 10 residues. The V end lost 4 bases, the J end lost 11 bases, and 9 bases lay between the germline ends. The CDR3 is CASSGSGEYF. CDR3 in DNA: TGTGCCAGCAGTGGGTCGGGAGAGTACTTC.

CDR3 sequence reads: CASSPSGTGGSGNTIYF. The CDR3 nucleotides read TGTGCCAGCTCACCGTCCGGGACAGGGGGCTCTGGAAACACCATATATTTT. The chain has TRBV18 and TRBJ1-3, with TRBD1 identical over 11 bases. The CDR3 totals 17 residues. Germline trimming cut 3 bases from V and 0 bases from J; bases unmatched to any gene: 4. The germline CDR1 and CDR2 sequences are KGHSH and LQKENI.

Here the CDR3 DNA reads TGTGCCAGTAGTATAGCACTAGCGGGAGGCCGACGATTAACCGGGGAGCTGTTTTTT. It yields the protein CASSIALAGGRRLTGELFF. The chain links TRBV19 to TRBJ2-2; 12 nucleotides agree with TRBD2. Germline assignment: CDR1 LNHDA and CDR2 SQIVND (reference sequence). The V gene end was trimmed by 1 base and the J gene end by 5 bases; junction bases not matched to a gene: 11. The length of the CDR3 is 19 residues. The full variable domain, with the rest looked up from reference TRBV19 and TRBJ2-2, is DGGITQSPKYLFRKEGQNVTLSCEQNLNHDAMYWYRQDPGQGLRLIYYSQIVNDFQKGDIAEGYSVSREKKESFPLTVTSAQKNPTAFYLCASSIALAGGRRLTGELFFGEGSRLTVL.

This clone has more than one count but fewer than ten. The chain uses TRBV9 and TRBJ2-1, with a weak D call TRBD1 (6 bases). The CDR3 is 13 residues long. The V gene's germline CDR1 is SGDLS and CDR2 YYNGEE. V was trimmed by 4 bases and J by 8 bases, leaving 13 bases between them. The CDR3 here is CASSSGDGYEQFF. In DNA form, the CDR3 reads TGTGCCAGCAGCTCAGGGGATGGGTATGAGCAGTTCTTC.

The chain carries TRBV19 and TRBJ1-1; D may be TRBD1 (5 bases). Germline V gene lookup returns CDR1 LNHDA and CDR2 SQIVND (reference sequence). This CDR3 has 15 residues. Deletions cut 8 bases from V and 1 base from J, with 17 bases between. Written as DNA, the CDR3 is TGTGCCAGTCTCAGGAGGGGCCAGCGGAACACTGAAGCTTTCTTT. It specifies CASLRRGQRNTEAFF.

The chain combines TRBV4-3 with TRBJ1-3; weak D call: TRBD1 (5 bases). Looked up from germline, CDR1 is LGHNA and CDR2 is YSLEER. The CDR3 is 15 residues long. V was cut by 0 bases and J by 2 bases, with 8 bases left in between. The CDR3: CASSQDPRAGNTIYF. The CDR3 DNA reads TGCGCCAGCAGCCAAGACCCCAGGGCTGGAAACACCATATATTTT.

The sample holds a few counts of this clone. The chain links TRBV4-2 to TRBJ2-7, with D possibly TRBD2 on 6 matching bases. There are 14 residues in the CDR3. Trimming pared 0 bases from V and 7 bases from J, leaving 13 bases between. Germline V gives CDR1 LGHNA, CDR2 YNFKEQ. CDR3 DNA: TGTGCCAGCAGCCAAGATGTAAAGAGCGGGGAGCAGTACTTC. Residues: CASSQDVKSGEQYF.